These T cell receptor beta chains were read from a single sample in a study of T cell repertoires in cytomegalovirus infection. MiXCR was run by TCRdb on the reads, yielding one entry per CDR3 protein. The profile shows about 180,000 distinct CDR3 sequences, about a sixth of them singletons. The specimen sequenced was CD8+ T cells from PBMCs. The receptors were sampled from a human donor in good health (CMV status not recorded). Some clones in this sample may be carry-over from other donors' samples. CDR3s include the opening cysteine and the closing phenylalanine or tryptophan. D genes are given only for firm matches. Only some rows state a clone size, as once, few, many or a class for expanded clones.

few	15	TRBV7-9	TRBJ1-4	TRBD1	CASSPRQGASEKLFF	TGTGCCAGCAGCCCCAGACAGGGGGCGAGTGAAAAACTGTTTTTT
NA	16	TRBV12-3/TRBV12-4	TRBJ2-3	NA	CASSPPRERGADTQYF	TGTGCCAGCAGCCCCCCTCGCGAGCGTGGGGCAGATACGCAGTATTTT
few	12	TRBV12-3/TRBV12-4	TRBJ1-4	NA	CASSRANEKLFF	TGTGCCAGCAGTCGGGCCAATGAAAAACTGTTTTTT
NA	14	TRBV12-3/TRBV12-4	TRBJ2-1	TRBD1	CASSFTQGYNEQFF	TGTGCCAGCAGTTTCACACAGGGGTACAATGAGCAGTTCTTC
NA	11	TRBV6-1	TRBJ2-1	NA	CASSEGGLPHF	TGTGCCAGCAGTGAAGGGGGACTGCCCCACTTC
few	15	TRBV28	TRBJ1-5	TRBD1	CASSLDQGVRQPQHF	TGTGCCAGCAGTTTGGATCAGGGGGTGCGTCAGCCCCAGCATTTT
NA	16	TRBV7-2	TRBJ2-3	NA	CASSPGPGLSSNTQYF	TGTGCCAGCAGCCCCGGTCCGGGACTTTCCTCAAATACGCAGTATTTT
few	13	TRBV27	TRBJ2-1	NA	CASSLGRSREQFF	TGTGCCAGCAGTTTGGGACGGTCTCGGGAGCAGTTCTTC
NA	14	TRBV3-1	TRBJ1-2	TRBD1	CASSPGGRKGGYTF	TGTGCCAGCAGCCCAGGGGGCAGGAAGGGTGGCTACACCTTC
NA	15	TRBV6-5	TRBJ1-1	NA	CASSFHKGLGTEAFF	TGTGCCAGCAGTTTTCATAAGGGATTGGGCACTGAAGCTTTCTTT
NA	16	TRBV6-2/TRBV6-3	TRBJ2-1	TRBD2	CASSGSGTSGAREQFF	TGTGCCAGCAGTGGATCCGGGACTAGCGGCGCCAGGGAGCAGTTCTTC
NA	16	TRBV12-3/TRBV12-4	TRBJ2-6	NA	CASSLAWAGEANVLTF	TGTGCCAGCAGTTTAGCGTGGGCAGGGGAAGCCAACGTCCTGACTTTC
few	15	TRBV24-1	TRBJ2-3	NA	CATSDTGELTDTQYF	TGTGCCACCAGTGATACGGGGGAGCTCACAGATACGCAGTATTTT
few	15	TRBV7-9	TRBJ1-5	TRBD1	CASSLGGGADQPQHF	TGTGCCAGCAGCTTAGGAGGGGGCGCGGATCAGCCCCAGCATTTT
NA	13	TRBV28	TRBJ1-4	TRBD1	CATYRGLGEKLFF	TGTGCCACCTACAGGGGATTAGGCGAAAAACTGTTTTTT
few	15	TRBV14	TRBJ1-2	NA	CASSHNRAGLGGYTF	TGTGCCAGCAGCCACAACAGGGCCGGGTTAGGCGGCTACACCTTC
NA	11	TRBV11-2	TRBJ2-1	NA	CASSFPPKLDF	TGTGCCAGCAGCTTCCCCCCCAAGCTAGACTTC
few	12	TRBV25-1	TRBJ2-7	NA	CASSQGIGEQYF	TGTGCCAGCAGTCAGGGGATCGGGGAGCAGTACTTC
few	13	TRBV7-9	TRBJ1-1	TRBD1	CASSLTGDREAFF	TGTGCCAGCAGTTTGACGGGGGACAGGGAAGCTTTCTTT
NA	19	TRBV7-2	TRBJ1-2	NA	CASSLGYRQPNIANYGYTF	TGTGCCAGCAGCTTAGGGTACAGGCAACCGAACATAGCTAACTATGGCTACACCTTC
few	15	TRBV27	TRBJ1-1	NA	CASSLGAMRYTEAFF	TGTGCCAGCAGTTTGGGGGCCATGAGGTACACTGAAGCTTTCTTT
many	15	TRBV7-2	TRBJ2-7	NA	CASSLDVPSSYEQYF	TGTGCCAGCAGCTTAGATGTTCCTAGCTCCTACGAGCAGTACTTC
NA	16	TRBV2	TRBJ1-3	NA	CASSEAYPNSGNTIYF	TGTGCCAGCAGTGAAGCTTACCCCAACTCTGGAAACACCATATATTTT
NA	16	TRBV28	TRBJ1-4	NA	CASSIREGATNEKLFF	TGTGCCAGCAGCATCAGGGAGGGAGCAACTAATGAAAAACTGTTTTTT
few	14	TRBV7-3	TRBJ2-1	NA	CASSEEGSYNEQFF	TGTGCCAGCAGCGAAGAGGGCTCCTACAATGAGCAGTTCTTC
few	15	TRBV7-9	TRBJ1-6	TRBD1	CASSAKDRGNSPLHF	TGTGCCAGCAGCGCAAAGGACAGGGGGAATTCACCCCTCCACTTT
NA	15	TRBV10-3	TRBJ2-7	TRBD1	CAISEGQGVRYEQYF	TGTGCCATCAGCGAGGGACAGGGGGTTAGGTACGAGCAGTACTTC
few	13	TRBV19	TRBJ2-1	TRBD1	CASRDRDYNEQFF	TGTGCCAGCCGGGACAGAGACTACAATGAGCAGTTCTTC
NA	15	TRBV7-9	TRBJ1-1	NA	CASSSPPRGIPEAFF	TGTGCCAGCAGCTCACCCCCAAGGGGAATCCCTGAAGCTTTCTTT
few	17	TRBV20-1	TRBJ1-6	NA	CSASPLSGSSYNSPLHF	TGCAGTGCTAGCCCTCTCTCGGGATCGTCCTATAATTCACCCCTCCACTTT
NA	12	TRBV30	TRBJ2-5	NA	CAWSRYEETQYF	TGTGCCTGGAGTAGATACGAAGAGACCCAGTACTTC
NA	16	TRBV2	TRBJ2-1	NA	CASINPGQGSSNEQFF	TGTGCCAGCATTAATCCGGGGCAGGGGTCCTCCAATGAGCAGTTCTTC
NA	15	TRBV6-2/TRBV6-3	TRBJ2-1	TRBD2	CASSQGTTGYNEQFF	TGTGCCAGCAGCCAAGGGACTACCGGGTACAATGAGCAGTTCTTC
NA	15	TRBV20-1	TRBJ2-5	TRBD2	CSARDGLAGEETQYF	TGCAGTGCTAGAGACGGACTAGCGGGGGAAGAGACCCAGTACTTC
few	16	TRBV6-2/TRBV6-3	TRBJ2-3	TRBD1	CASSGAGTADVDTQYF	TGTGCCAGCAGTGGGGCCGGGACAGCGGACGTCGATACGCAGTATTTT
NA	15	TRBV4-3	TRBJ2-1	NA	CASSQEGLISGEQFF	TGCGCCAGCAGCCAAGAAGGCTTAATTTCTGGAGAGCAGTTCTTC
few	12	TRBV29-1	TRBJ1-2	NA	CSVEDRGNGYTF	TGCAGCGTTGAAGACAGGGGAAATGGCTACACCTTC
NA	15	TRBV7-9	TRBJ2-2	TRBD1	CASTSGQGDTGELFF	TGTGCCAGCACCTCGGGACAGGGGGACACCGGGGAGCTGTTTTTT
NA	14	TRBV5-1	TRBJ2-3	NA	CASSSRLLDDTQYF	TGCGCCAGCAGCTCTCGCCTGTTGGATGATACGCAGTATTTT
few	15	TRBV6-2/TRBV6-3	TRBJ2-7	NA	CASSFTGTVVGEQYF	TGTGCCAGCAGCTTCACCGGGACTGTTGTGGGCGAGCAGTACTTC
many	17	TRBV7-6	TRBJ2-1	NA	CASSRAGSGLSYNEQFF	TGTGCCAGCAGCCGCGCGGGTAGCGGTCTCTCCTACAATGAGCAGTTCTTC
few	13	TRBV7-2	TRBJ2-2	TRBD2	CASSLVAGVELFF	TGTGCCAGCAGCTTAGTTGCGGGGGTGGAGCTGTTTTTT
NA	13	TRBV5-5	TRBJ1-5	NA	CASSEASNQPQHF	TGTGCCAGCTCTGAGGCTAGCAATCAGCCCCAGCATTTT
NA	15	TRBV4-1	TRBJ2-1	NA	CATKASGSGVNEQFF	TGCGCCACCAAGGCGTCCGGTAGTGGGGTGAATGAGCAGTTCTTC
many	17	TRBV7-2	TRBJ2-3	TRBD1	CASSLGMRGLGTDTQYF	TGTGCCAGCAGCTTAGGAATGAGGGGGCTCGGCACAGATACGCAGTATTTT
few	12	TRBV28	TRBJ2-5	NA	CASSLSIETQYF	TGTGCCAGCAGTCTATCGATTGAGACCCAGTACTTC
few	17	TRBV27	TRBJ2-3	NA	CASSLSVRQRHTDTQYF	TGTGCCAGCAGTTTATCGGTCCGGCAGAGACACACAGATACGCAGTATTTT
NA	10	TRBV28	TRBJ2-7	NA	CASSDSEQYF	TGTGCCAGCAGCGACAGCGAGCAGTACTTC
NA	16	TRBV6-6	TRBJ1-5	NA	CASSYRVGESNQPQHF	TGTGCCAGCAGTTACAGGGTGGGAGAAAGCAATCAGCCCCAGCATTTT
NA	15	TRBV7-6	TRBJ2-5	NA	CASSLRQLMQETQYF	TGTGCCAGCAGCTTGAGACAGCTTATGCAAGAGACCCAGTACTTC
NA	14	TRBV12-3/TRBV12-4	TRBJ1-2	TRBD1	CASSFGTGADGYTF	TGTGCCAGCAGTTTTGGGACAGGGGCGGATGGCTACACCTTC
many	15	TRBV7-2	TRBJ2-1	NA	CASSSTGPVFDEQFF	TGTGCCAGCAGCTCCACAGGGCCAGTTTTCGATGAGCAGTTCTTC